This T cell receptor (beta chain) was obtained from a study of CD8+ T cells in alopecia areata. V was pared by 2 bases and J by 4 bases, with 3 bases of the junction left unmatched. The CDR3 contains 15 residues. The germline V gene encodes CDR1 WSHSY and CDR2 SAAADI. It was cDNA, reverse transcribed from extracted RNA, that served as the sequencing template. Using immunoSEQ multiplex PCR, the repertoire was profiled, and TCRdb retains in-frame clones only, with some absent. The sample yields around 160,000 clones, 80% to 90% seen once. This sequence originates from a human donor with alopecia areata. The chain combines TRBV10-2 with TRBJ2-7; 12 bases agree with TRBD2. Sequenced here: CD8+ T cells sorted from blood, sampled at week 0. The CDR3, as DNA: TGCGCCAGCAGTGAGCTAGCGGGAGGGCTTTACGAGCAGTACTTC. Translation: CASSELAGGLYEQYF.